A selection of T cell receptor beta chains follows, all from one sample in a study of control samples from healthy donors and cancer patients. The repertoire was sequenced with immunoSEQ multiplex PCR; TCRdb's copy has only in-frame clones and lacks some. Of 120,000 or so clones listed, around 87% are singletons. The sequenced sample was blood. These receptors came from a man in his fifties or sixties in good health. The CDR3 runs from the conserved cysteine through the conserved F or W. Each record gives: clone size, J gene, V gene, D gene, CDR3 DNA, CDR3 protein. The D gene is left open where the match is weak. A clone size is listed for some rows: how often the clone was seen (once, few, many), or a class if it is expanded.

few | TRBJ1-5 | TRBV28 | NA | TGTGCCAGCAGTTTTGAGTTATTGGTCAGGGTAAACAATCAGCCCCAGCATTTT | CASSFELLVRVNNQPQHF
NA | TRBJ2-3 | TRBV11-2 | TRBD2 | TGTGCCAGCCGGCGACGGGGGGGAGCTATTTTCGCTAGCACAGATACGCAGTATTTT | CASRRRGGAIFASTDTQYF
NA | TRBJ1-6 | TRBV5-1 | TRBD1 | TGCGCCAGCAGTCTGGACAGGTCGAATTCACCCCTCCACTTT | CASSLDRSNSPLHF
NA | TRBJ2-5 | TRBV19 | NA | TGTGCCAGTAGTATTCGAAGAGAGACCCAGTACTTC | CASSIRRETQYF
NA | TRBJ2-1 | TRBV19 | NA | TGTGCCAGTAGTATTGATGTGACAACCTACAATGAGCAGTTCTTC | CASSIDVTTYNEQFF
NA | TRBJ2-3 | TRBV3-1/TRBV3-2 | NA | TGTGCCAGCAGCCAATTACTGACGGGGGGCACAGATACGCAGTATTTT | CASSQLLTGGTDTQYF
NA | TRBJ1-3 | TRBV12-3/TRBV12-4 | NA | TGTGCCAGCAGTTCCACTGGAAACACCATATATTTT | CASSSTGNTIYF
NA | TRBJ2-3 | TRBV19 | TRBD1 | TGTGCCAGTAGTAGCCGGGCAGGGGGCCGGACAGATACGCAGTATTTT | CASSSRAGGRTDTQYF
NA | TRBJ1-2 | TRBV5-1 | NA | TGCGCCAGCATGGGGGCCGGGACGTACTATGGCTACACCTTC | CASMGAGTYYGYTF
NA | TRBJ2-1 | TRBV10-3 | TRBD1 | TGTGCCTGCAACCGGGACAGCGGTCTTAGTGAGCAGTTCTTC | CACNRDSGLSEQFF
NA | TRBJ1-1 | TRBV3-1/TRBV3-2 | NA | TGTGCCAGCAGCCAAGTGCCCCAGAAGGTAGGTTATGGGGCTTTCTTT | CASSQVPQKVGYGAFF
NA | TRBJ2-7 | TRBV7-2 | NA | TGTGCCAGCAGCTCCCAGGGGGGATACGAGCAGTACTTC | CASSSQGGYEQYF
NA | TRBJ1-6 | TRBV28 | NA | TGTGCCGAAGGGGCGAGCTCCTATAATTCACCCCTCCACTTT | CAEGASSYNSPLHF
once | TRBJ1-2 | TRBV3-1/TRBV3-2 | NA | TGTGCCAGCAGCCGTAGACCCCGTGATGAACCCTTCTACACCTTC | CASSRRPRDEPFYTF
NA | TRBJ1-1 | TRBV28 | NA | TGTGCCAGCAGTTTCCGAGGGTACACTGAAGCTTTCTTT | CASSFRGYTEAFF
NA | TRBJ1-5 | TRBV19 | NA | TGTGCCAGTAAACCGGAGGGTCCCGTCACCAATCAGCCCCAGCATTTT | CASKPEGPVTNQPQHF
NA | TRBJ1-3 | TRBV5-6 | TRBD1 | TGTGCCAGCAGCCCGACGACAGGGGGCCTGCGTGGAAACACCATATATTTT | CASSPTTGGLRGNTIYF
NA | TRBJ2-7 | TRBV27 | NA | TGTGCCAGCAGCCTGACAGCTTCCTACGAGCAGTACTTC | CASSLTASYEQYF
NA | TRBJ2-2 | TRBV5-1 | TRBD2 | TGCGCCAGCAGCTCCGGGACTAGCGGGGGGAACACCGGGGAGCTGTTTTTT | CASSSGTSGGNTGELFF
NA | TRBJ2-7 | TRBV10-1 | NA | TGCGCCAGCAGTGGGGGCACGACCTACGAGCAGTACTTC | CASSGGTTYEQYF
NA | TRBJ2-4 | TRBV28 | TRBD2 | TGTGCCAGCAGTTTATGGCGGGGGGACCCTTTAGCCAAAAACATTCAGTACTTC | CASSLWRGDPLAKNIQYF
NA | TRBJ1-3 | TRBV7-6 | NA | TGTGCCAGCAGCTTAGGGGCAACGACAGGCTGGAGCTCTGGAAACACCATATATTTT | CASSLGATTGWSSGNTIYF
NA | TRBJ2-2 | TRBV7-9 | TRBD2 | TGTGCCAGCAGCTCGACTAGCGGGGGCCCGACCGGGGAGCTGTTTTTT | CASSSTSGGPTGELFF
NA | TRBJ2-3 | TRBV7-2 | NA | TGTGCCAGCAGCTCCCGGGGGACCGGCACAGATACGCAGTATTTT | CASSSRGTGTDTQYF
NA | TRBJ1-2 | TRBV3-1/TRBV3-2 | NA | TGTGCCAGCAGCTCCTTCGGTTATGGCTACACCTTC | CASSSFGYGYTF
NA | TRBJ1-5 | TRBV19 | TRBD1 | TGTGCCAGTAGGGACAGGGGTCTCAATCAGCCCCAGCATTTT | CASRDRGLNQPQHF
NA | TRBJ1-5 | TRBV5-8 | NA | TGTGCCAGCAGCTATCGACCCTTCAATCAGCCCCAGCATTTT | CASSYRPFNQPQHF
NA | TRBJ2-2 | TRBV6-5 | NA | TGTGCCAGCAGTCAATCTCTCAGGCCCGGGGAGCTGTTTTTT | CASSQSLRPGELFF
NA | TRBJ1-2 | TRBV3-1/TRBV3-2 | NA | TGTGCCAGCAGCCAAGGAGAATATGGCTACACCTTC | CASSQGEYGYTF
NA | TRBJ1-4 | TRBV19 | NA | TGTGCCAGTAGTTCGGTGGGTGAAAAACTGTTTTTT | CASSSVGEKLFF
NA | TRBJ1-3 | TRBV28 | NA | TGTGCCAGCAGTTTAAAGCGAAACACCATATATTTT | CASSLKRNTIYF
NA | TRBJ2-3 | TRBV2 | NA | TGTGCCAGCAGTGAACGTGCCAGTCGATCCACAGATACGCAGTATTTT | CASSERASRSTDTQYF
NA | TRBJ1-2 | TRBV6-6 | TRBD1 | TGTGCCAGCAGCCCTGCAGGGGGGCATGGCTACACCTTC | CASSPAGGHGYTF
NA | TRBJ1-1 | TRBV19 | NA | TGTGCCAGTAGGGGTAGAATTACTGAAGCTTTCTTT | CASRGRITEAFF
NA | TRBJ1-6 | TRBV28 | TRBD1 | TGTGCCAGCAGTCCAGAGACAGGGAGGAATTCACCCCTCCACTTT | CASSPETGRNSPLHF
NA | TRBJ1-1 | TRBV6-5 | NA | TGTGCCAGCACCTCTCCCAGGGGAGGGAGTACAGCTTTCTTT | CASTSPRGGSTAFF
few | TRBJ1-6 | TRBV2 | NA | TGTGCCAGCAGGACACAGGAAATCAATTCACCCCTCCACTTT | CASRTQEINSPLHF